Listed below are T cell receptor beta chains from one sample, sequenced in a study of cytomegalovirus exposure and HLA in healthy donors. The protocol was immunoSEQ multiplex PCR, while the TCRdb copy is restricted to in-frame clones and leaves out a portion. Found here are some 190,000 clones, about 89% of them singletons; the top ten hold roughly 7%. Material for sequencing was PBMCs. The receptor source for this set is a man between 25 and 39 years old in good health and CMV-seropositive. CDR3s include the opening cysteine and the closing phenylalanine or tryptophan. Fields, in order: clone size, CDR3 length, J gene, V gene, D gene, CDR3 DNA, CDR3 protein. D genes are given only for firm matches. Clone size, where shown, is once, few, many, or a class for clones that have expanded.

NA 15 TRBJ1-3 TRBV2 TRBD1 TGTGCCAGCAGAAGACAGGGGGCGTCGGGAAACACCATATATTTT CASRRQGASGNTIYF
NA 13 TRBJ2-3 TRBV11-1 NA TGTGCCAGCAGCTTTGCTGGGAAAGATACGCAGTATTTT CASSFAGKDTQYF
NA 17 TRBJ2-3 TRBV4-2 TRBD2 TGTGCCAGCAGCTATAGGGCGGAGCGGGAGAGGTCAGATACGCAGTATTTT CASSYRAERERSDTQYF
once 13 TRBJ1-1 TRBV30 NA TGTGCCTGGAGTGCGGGGGCGGGGGCTGAAGCTTTCTTT CAWSAGAGAEAFF
NA 14 TRBJ1-2 TRBV7-9 TRBD1 TGTGCCAGCAGCTTACTGGGACAGGTCTATGGCTACACCTTC CASSLLGQVYGYTF
NA 12 TRBJ2-7 TRBV29-1 TRBD1 TGCAGCGCCGGGACAGGGGACTACGAGCAGTACTTC CSAGTGDYEQYF
NA 14 TRBJ2-7 TRBV9 NA TGTGCCAGCAGCGGAAGCGGAGCCTCCTACGAGCAGTACTTC CASSGSGASYEQYF
NA 15 TRBJ1-6 TRBV7-9 NA TGTGCCAGCAGTGGACACGGGGGGTTGCATTCACCCCTCCACTTT CASSGHGGLHSPLHF
NA 15 TRBJ2-3 TRBV7-7 TRBD2 TGTGCCAGCAGCTTAAGCGGGGCCCCCACAGATACGCAGTATTTT CASSLSGAPTDTQYF
NA 17 TRBJ2-2 TRBV2 TRBD1 TGTGCCATTCCGATATCGACCGGGACAGCTAGGCCCGGGGAGCTGTTTTTT CAIPISTGTARPGELFF
NA 12 TRBJ2-1 TRBV7-2 NA TGTGCCAGCAGCTTATCTGGGAATGAGCAGTTCTTC CASSLSGNEQFF
NA 14 TRBJ1-2 TRBV6-5 NA TGTGCCAGCAGATCCATACAGATTAACTATGGCTACACCTTC CASRSIQINYGYTF
once 15 TRBJ2-1 TRBV27 NA TGTGCCAGCAGTTTAGGCAGGGTGGGGGTAAATGAGCAGTTCTTC CASSLGRVGVNEQFF
NA 16 TRBJ1-3 TRBV7-8 NA TGTGCCAGCAGCCGAGAGGGGCGGACCTCTGGAAACACCATATATTTT CASSREGRTSGNTIYF
NA 14 TRBJ2-3 TRBV14 NA TGTGCCAGCAGCCGGGGGATACTCCCAGATACGCAGTATTTT CASSRGILPDTQYF
many 13 TRBJ1-2 TRBV10-3 NA TGTGCCATCAAGGCAGGACACAACTATGGCTACACCTTC CAIKAGHNYGYTF
NA 14 TRBJ1-2 TRBV11-3 NA TGTGCCAGCAGCTTAGGCGGACAGAACTATGGCTACACCTTC CASSLGGQNYGYTF
NA 15 TRBJ1-5 TRBV6-6 TRBD1 TGTGCCAGCAGAAATCTCGACAGGGTTGGGCAGCCCCAGCATTTT CASRNLDRVGQPQHF
NA 11 TRBJ2-5 TRBV20-1 NA TGCAGTGCTAGGGGTTCGGAGACCCAGTACTTC CSARGSETQYF
NA 14 TRBJ2-7 TRBV7-9 TRBD2 TGTGCCAGCAGCTTAGGGACTAGTTCCTACGAGCAGTACTTC CASSLGTSSYEQYF
NA 15 TRBJ2-3 TRBV9 NA TGTGCCAGCAGCGTAGTAGGGGACCCCACAGATACGCAGTATTTT CASSVVGDPTDTQYF
NA 15 TRBJ2-7 TRBV18 NA TGTGCCAGCTCACCCTACAGGACGGTTACCTACGAGCAGTACTTC CASSPYRTVTYEQYF
NA 14 TRBJ1-6 TRBV7-2 NA TGTGCCAGCAGCCCCCCCGCAGGGTCTTCACCCCTCCACTTT CASSPPAGSSPLHF
NA 16 TRBJ2-1 TRBV6-6 TRBD1 TGTGCCAGCAGCGGTCCTGGACAGGGGGGGTACAATGAGCAGTTCTTC CASSGPGQGGYNEQFF
NA 14 TRBJ1-2 TRBV4-3 TRBD1 TGCGCCAGCAGCCAAGATACAGGGGGCTATGGCTACACCTTC CASSQDTGGYGYTF
few 13 TRBJ2-1 TRBV4-3 NA TGCGCCAGCAGCCAGGACCAGTACAATGAGCAGTTCTTC CASSQDQYNEQFF
few 14 TRBJ1-2 TRBV7-9 NA TGTGCCAGCAGCTCACCTCTCTCAGGGTTTGGCTACACCTTC CASSSPLSGFGYTF
NA 14 TRBJ1-2 TRBV29-1 TRBD1 TGCAGCGTTGGGGGGAGGGGGCTAATCTATGGCTACACCTTC CSVGGRGLIYGYTF